The following is a TCR beta chain sequence with its context. The data were obtained in a study of shared clonotypes between healthy human individuals. Original processing methods: With immunoSEQ giving junction-only sequences and no quality scores, filtering differed. TCRdb's copy holds only in-frame clones and misses some; the assay was immunoSEQ multiplex PCR. The V and J calls and clone size were taken over from that table, and D and trimming were inferred from the DNA. The sample lists about 960,000 clones, 76% occurring once. The CDR3 is 17 residues long. The J segment lost 1 base and the V segment lost 5 bases, leaving 8 bases of the junction unmatched. Germline V gene sequence: CDR1 PRHDT, CDR2 FYEKMQ (reference sequence).

The receptor's source is a man younger than 35 in good health. This chain uses TRBV13 with TRBJ2-3, with 11 positions matching TRBD2. The material sequenced was memory CD4+ T cells sorted from blood. This sample's subset: CD45RA-negative fraction. The CDR3 loop is CASSGDSGRARTDTQYF. The CDR3 bases are TGTGCCAGCAGCGGGGATAGCGGGAGGGCGCGCACAGATACGCAGTATTTT.